The T cell receptor beta chain under discussion was sequenced for a study of PD-L1 blockade in urothelial cancer. Looking at the study overall: Among blood samples, the median T cell count was some 150,000.

To note about this clone: Antigen: not known.

Study observations and caveats: Blood clones associated with the tumor expanded more at 3 weeks in durable-benefit patients.

The junction had 14 bases not matched to a gene; V was cut back by 0 bases and J by 0 bases. The CDR3 length is 19 residues. Germline CDR1 and CDR2: SGHRS and YFSETQ. This table comes from immunoSEQ multiplex PCR, and its TCRdb copy is limited to in-frame clones, with some not included. Of some 50,000 clones listed, about 91% are singletons. This TCR derives from an elderly man with urothelial cancer. This rearrangement joins TRBV5-1 to TRBJ2-7; 8 bases map to TRBD1. Source: PBMCs, taken around atezolizumab (anti-PD-L1) treatment. CDR3 protein: CASSLALSMGDRSSYEQYF. CDR3 nucleotides: TGCGCCAGCAGCTTGGCCTTGTCAATGGGGGACAGGAGCTCCTACGAGCAGTACTTC.